Listed below are T cell receptor beta chains from one sample, sequenced in a study of T cells in localized non-small cell lung cancer. Data came from immunoSEQ multiplex PCR; TCRdb stores just in-frame clones and leaves some out. The repertoire holds some 700 clones, with roughly a third as singletons. The sequences come from normal lung tissue next to the tumor, collected before any cancer treatment. The receptors derive from a male donor at least 60 years old with stage II lung adenocarcinoma. The CDR3 runs from the conserved cysteine through the conserved F or W. D genes are given only for firm matches. For some rows the clone size is stated as once, few or many, or as a class when expanded; others skip it.

DNA	CDR3	D	size	V	J
TGTGCCAGCAGAAGAACTAGCGGAACCTACGAGCAGTACTTC	CASRRTSGTYEQYF	TRBD2	few	TRBV6-8	TRBJ2-7
TGTGCCAGCAGCTTGAAGGGACAGGGGGCTCACAATGAGCAGTTCTTC	CASSLKGQGAHNEQFF	TRBD1	-	TRBV11-3	TRBJ2-1
TGTGCCTGGAGTATAGACTCTGGGGCCAACGTCCTGACTTTC	CAWSIDSGANVLTF	-	-	TRBV30	TRBJ2-6
TGTGCCAGCAGGGCCGACAGGGCAGATCAGCCCCAGCATTTT	CASRADRADQPQHF	TRBD1	-	TRBV14	TRBJ1-5
TGTGCCAGCAGCCAAGGGGATGGCAGGGGAGCTTTCTTT	CASSQGDGRGAFF	-	few	TRBV14	TRBJ1-1
TGTGCCAGCAGCCAATCCTCGTGGTCACCCCTCCACTTT	CASSQSSWSPLHF	-	-	TRBV14	TRBJ1-6
TGTGCCAGCAGTTTCTCAGATTACACTGAAGTTTTCTTT	CASSFSDYTEVFF	-	-	TRBV28	TRBJ1-1
TGTGCCAGCAGCCCTGACAGGGGAGACACTGAAGCTTTCTTT	CASSPDRGDTEAFF	TRBD1	-	TRBV6-8	TRBJ1-1
TGCGCCAGCAGCTTGAAGGATTGGTTGGCGGGAGAGGAGCTGTTTTTT	CASSLKDWLAGEELFF	TRBD2	-	TRBV5-1	TRBJ2-2
TGTGCTAGCAGCGCCGACGGACTAGCCGGTGAGCAGTTCTTC	CASSADGLAGEQFF	TRBD2	medium-sized	TRBV7-7	TRBJ2-1
TGTGCCAGCTCACACGATTACCAAGAGACCCAGTACTTC	CASSHDYQETQYF	-	-	TRBV18	TRBJ2-5
TGCAGCGTTGAAGACGACAGGGGGAACACTGAAGCTTTCTTT	CSVEDDRGNTEAFF	TRBD1	-	TRBV29-1	TRBJ1-1
TGTGCCAGCAGCTTACTAGCGGGAGACTACAATGAGCAGTTCTTC	CASSLLAGDYNEQFF	TRBD2	-	TRBV11-3	TRBJ2-1
TGTGCCAGCAGCTACCCCATCGGGACAAGCAGCTCCTACGAGCAGTACTTC	CASSYPIGTSSSYEQYF	-	-	TRBV28	TRBJ2-7
TGTGCCAGCAGTTTACGGCCAAAAGGTCCCTACGAGCAGTACTTC	CASSLRPKGPYEQYF	-	-	TRBV28	TRBJ2-7
TGTGCCAGCAGCCGCGTCCGGGCTATAGATACGCAGTATTTT	CASSRVRAIDTQYF	-	few	TRBV6-8	TRBJ2-3
TGTGCCTTCAAGAGGTCTGGAAACACCATATATTTT	CAFKRSGNTIYF	-	few	TRBV30	TRBJ1-3
TGTGCCAGTAGTATCGGGGGACCGACTGAAGCTTTCTTT	CASSIGGPTEAFF	-	-	TRBV19	TRBJ1-1
TGTGCCAGTAGTGCGTTAGCGGGAGACTTGGACGTCGAGCAGTACTTC	CASSALAGDLDVEQYF	TRBD2	few	TRBV19	TRBJ2-7
TGTGCCAGCAGTTACCGACAGATTAGCAATCAGCCCCAGCATTTT	CASSYRQISNQPQHF	-	-	TRBV6-8	TRBJ1-5
TGTGCCAGCAGTATTACTAGCGGGAGCTCCTACGAGCAGTACTTC	CASSITSGSSYEQYF	TRBD2	-	TRBV6-8	TRBJ2-7
TGCGCCAGCAGCCAAGATCGGGGCCCCGGGGGCAATGAGCAGTTCTTC	CASSQDRGPGGNEQFF	-	-	TRBV4-1	TRBJ2-1
TGTACCAGCAGCCACCCCGGGACAGGGGGCGGATACGAGCAGTACTTC	CTSSHPGTGGGYEQYF	TRBD1	-	TRBV14	TRBJ2-7
TGTGCCAGCAGGCCGGGGGGGCTGCACTATGGCTACACCTTC	CASRPGGLHYGYTF	-	-	TRBV6-7	TRBJ1-2
TGTGCCAGCAACCCACCACGTGAGAATGAAAAACTGTTTTTT	CASNPPRENEKLFF	-	-	TRBV28	TRBJ1-4
TGTGCCAGCTCCCGCATTCGGGACAATGAGCAGTTCTTC	CASSRIRDNEQFF	-	once	TRBV18	TRBJ2-1
TGCGCCAGCAGTAAAGCAGAAAACACTGAAGCTTTCTTT	CASSKAENTEAFF	-	few	TRBV10-2	TRBJ1-1
TGCGCCAGCAGCGAAGGGGACAGCGGGGGAGGCACTGAAGCTTTCTTT	CASSEGDSGGGTEAFF	TRBD1	-	TRBV5-1	TRBJ1-1
TGTGCCAGCGCGGGGGAGACTAGCGGGTACAGCGAGCAGTACTTC	CASAGETSGYSEQYF	TRBD2	-	TRBV28	TRBJ2-7
TGTGCCAGCAGCCAGAAGTGGGGGGCCCCGACTGAAGCTTTCTTT	CASSQKWGAPTEAFF	-	medium-sized	TRBV11-3	TRBJ1-1
TGTGCCAGCAGGATTACAGGGGAGGTCTACGAGCAGTACTTC	CASRITGEVYEQYF	-	few	TRBV28	TRBJ2-7
TGTGCCAGCAGCCCGCTTCGGGGACTAGCGGGAGGGTTTGCTGGATCAGAGACCCAGTACTTC	CASSPLRGLAGGFAGSETQYF	TRBD2	once	TRBV14	TRBJ2-5
TGTGCCAGCTCACCCAAAGGGGGAGGCGAGACCCAGTACTTC	CASSPKGGGETQYF	-	-	TRBV18	TRBJ2-5
TGTGCCAGCAGTTTGGGTGGGACCAATCAGCCCCAGCATTTT	CASSLGGTNQPQHF	-	-	TRBV28	TRBJ1-5
TGTGCCAGCAGCCTCCTGGGCGGGGAGCTGTTTTTT	CASSLLGGELFF	-	-	TRBV9	TRBJ2-2
TGTGCCAGCAGCCCGACTAGCGAAGGAACCTACGAGCAGTACTTC	CASSPTSEGTYEQYF	TRBD2	medium-sized	TRBV9	TRBJ2-7
TGTGCCAGCTCACCGGCGGGACAGACCACAGATACGCAGTATTTT	CASSPAGQTTDTQYF	-	-	TRBV18	TRBJ2-3
TGTGCCAGCAGCTTGGGTATCCGGGAGAAAGGAAAACTGTTTTTT	CASSLGIREKGKLFF	-	large	TRBV11-3	TRBJ1-4
TGCGCCAGCAGCTTGGGGACAGGGGATGGGGAGACCCAGTACTTC	CASSLGTGDGETQYF	TRBD1	-	TRBV5-1	TRBJ2-5